The following is a T cell receptor beta chain sequence with its context. Its target is not known. CDR3 length equals 16 residues. The V and J ends lost 5 bases and 1 base, in that order; junction bases with no gene match: 8. Germline V gene lookup returns CDR1 PRHDT and CDR2 FYEKMQ (reference sequence). This sample was taken from a study of Ad26.COV2.S vaccination and SARS-CoV-2 variants. Clones were sequenced by immunoSEQ multiplex PCR, and TCRdb holds only the in-frame ones, with some missing. Among hundreds of thousands of clones listed, about 90% were seen once. Study-wide results and caveats: Post-vaccination breadth of spike-specific CD8+ and CD4+ T cell responses was reportedly substantial. It was found that vaccine and placebo recipients had similar non-spike TCR breadth.

The sequencing used peripheral blood, collected after recovery from COVID-19. The clonotype comes from a human donor who had recovered from COVID-19. V gene TRBV13 combines with J gene TRBJ1-3; TRBD1 matches 7 bases. This chain's CDR3 is CASSPGTAISGNTIYF. The CDR3 DNA is TGTGCCAGCAGCCCCGGGACAGCAATTTCTGGAAACACCATATATTTT.